The 5 T cell receptor beta chains given below trace back to one sample, sequenced in a study of blood T cell repertoires in COVID-19. Libraries were prepared by immunoSEQ multiplex PCR; TCRdb keeps only in-frame clonotypes and omits some of them. The repertoire consists of about 370,000 clones, with roughly 90% occurring once and the leading ten covering about 3%. The sample comprised peripheral blood. These receptor sequences come from a woman aged 30 to 39 with COVID-19, enrolled during active disease.

This chain uses TRBV4-1 with TRBJ2-1; 7 bases are a match to TRBD2. Germline-derived CDR1 and CDR2 are MGHRA and YSYEKL. J gave up 5 bases and V 1 base, and 5 bases lay outside the gene matches. The CDR3 runs to 15 residues. CDR3 in amino acids: CASSQGSGVDNEQFF. DNA for the CDR3: TGCGCCAGCAGCCAAGGCAGCGGGGTCGACAATGAGCAGTTCTTC.

This clone has only one observation. The chain couples TRBV9 to TRBJ2-2; a possible D gene is TRBD2 (6 bases). Germline V lookup: CDR1 SGDLS, CDR2 YYNGEE. Trimming stripped 0 bases from V and 7 bases from J, with 10 bases between. The CDR3 length is 14 residues. CDR3 nucleotide sequence: TGTGCCAGCAGCGTAGGGGGAGGCCACGGGGAGCTGTTTTTT. Its translation: CASSVGGGHGELFF. Drawing the rest from reference TRBV9 and TRBJ2-2, the complete variable domain is DSGVTQTPKHLITATGQRVTLRCSPRSGDLSVYWYQQSLDQGLQFLIQYYNGEERAKGNILERFSAQQFPDLHSELNLSSLELGDSALYFCASSVGGGHGELFFGEGSRLTVL.

The V and J genes are TRBV15 and TRBJ1-2, with D unresolved. V was pared by 1 base and J by 6 bases, with 15 bases between. The CDR3 extends over 15 amino acids. The V gene's germline CDR1 is LNHNV and CDR2 YYDKDF (reference sequence). The CDR3 bases are TGTGCCACCAGCAGAGGACGCGTGGCAGAGGATGGCTACACCTTC. Translation: CATSRGRVAEDGYTF.

The chain carries TRBV4-1 and TRBJ1-1, with no clear D. Germline V CDR1 and CDR2: MGHRA, YSYEKL. The length of the CDR3 is 14 residues. The ends were cut back, 1 base at V and 8 bases at J, with 14 bases in the middle. The CDR3 sequence is CASSQVLPGSEAFF. The CDR3 DNA follows: TGCGCCAGCAGCCAAGTCTTGCCGGGTTCGGAAGCTTTCTTT.

V gene TRBV11-3 combines with J gene TRBJ2-2; D unresolved. V was clipped by 5 bases and J by 4 bases, with 11 bases between them. Germline V gene data show CDR1 as SGHNT and CDR2 as YENEEA. The CDR3 consists of 14 residues. CDR3 amino acids: CASSPQMFTGELFF. As DNA, the CDR3 is TGTGCCAGCAGCCCCCAGATGTTCACCGGGGAGCTGTTTTTT.